Listed here are 29 T cell receptor beta chains from one sample, sequenced in a study of T cell repertoires in cytomegalovirus infection. TCRdb reanalysed the reads using MiXCR and keeps one entry per CDR3 protein. The data hold fewer than 200,000 distinct CDR3 sequences, with 7.5% to 10% observed a single time. Sequenced sample: PBMCs. The receptors originated from a human donor in good health (CMV status not recorded). Some clones in this sample may be carry-over from other donors' samples.

The chain recombines TRBV5-6 with TRBJ1-5; D gene uncertain. From germline, CDR1 is SGHDT and CDR2 YYEEEE. This CDR3 comprises 15 residues. Trimming left V 2 bases short and J 6 bases short, with 15 bases between. CDR3 sequence: CASSFGLGFSQPQHF. In nucleotides, the CDR3 is TGTGCCAGCAGCTTTGGATTGGGATTCAGTCAGCCCCAGCATTTT. The variable domain in full, completed from reference TRBV5-6 and TRBJ1-5, reads DAGVTQSPTHLIKTRGQQVTLRCSPKSGHDTVSWYQQALGQGPQFIFQYYEEEERQRGNFPDRFSGHQFPNYSSELNVNALLLGDSALYLCASSFGLGFSQPQHFGDGTRLSIL.

In this sample, this clonotype turned up many times. The V call is TRBV7-2, the J call TRBJ2-5, with a possible D match to TRBD1 (5 bases). The CDR3 spans 14 residues. CDR1 is SGHTA, CDR2 FQGNSA, per germline. Trimming cost V 1 base and J 4 bases, with 10 bases left between them. The CDR3 DNA is TGTGCCAGCAGCTTAGACACCAGGGTAGAGACCCAGTACTTC. Translating gives CASSLDTRVETQYF.

This clonotype was seen ten or more times. The chain has TRBV15 and TRBJ1-1; TRBD1 might be the D (5 bases). The CDR3 consists of 14 residues. Trimming took off 6 bases at V and 4 bases at J, with 15 bases between the two ends. The germline V gene encodes CDR1 LNHNV and CDR2 YYDKDF (reference sequence). The CDR3 bases are TGTGCCACCAGGGCCTGGGGGGTGACCACTGAAGCTTTCTTT. This gives the protein CATRAWGVTTEAFF. The full variable domain, rest sourced from reference TRBV15 and TRBJ1-1, is DAMVIQNPRYQVTQFGKPVTLSCSQTLNHNVMYWYQQKSSQAPKLLFHYYDKDFNNEADTPDNFQSRRPNTSFCFLDIRSPGLGDTAMYLCATRAWGVTTEAFFGQGTRLTVV.

This clonotype was found many times. The rearrangement joins TRBV12-3 or TRBV12-4 to TRBJ2-2, with D hard to call. Trimming removed 1 base at V and 4 bases at J, with 10 bases between. The CDR3 consists of 15 residues. CDR3 in DNA: TGTGCCAGCAGTTTAGGACCACGAGGCACCGGGGAGCTGTTTTTT. This codes for CASSLGPRGTGELFF.

This clonotype was detected many times. J is TRBJ1-1 and V is TRBV6-5; D perhaps matches TRBD1 (5 bases). Germline CDR1 and CDR2: MNHEY and SVGAGI. CDR3 length: 13 amino acids. Trimming cost V 4 bases and J 7 bases, with 13 bases left between them. The DNA of the CDR3 is TGTGCCAGCAGTTTGGGGGGTGTTTATGAAGCTTTCTTT. Amino acid sequence: CASSLGGVYEAFF.

This clonotype has just a few counts. The chain recombines TRBV20-1 with TRBJ2-5, with D perhaps matching TRBD1 or TRBD2 (6 bases each). The CDR3 loop spans 14 amino acids. V shed 3 bases and J shed 5 bases, with 16 bases lying between them. From germline, CDR1 is DFQATT and CDR2 SNEGSKA (reference sequence). As DNA, the CDR3 is TGCAGTGCTAGCGAGCTGGGGGGCTGGGAGACCCAGTACTTC. Protein: CSASELGGWETQYF.

This clonotype was seen a handful of times. The chain has TRBV6-2 or TRBV6-3 and TRBJ1-1; D not certain. The CDR3 is 13 residues long. V lost 6 bases, J lost 6 bases, and 14 bases lay in between. Germline V lookup: CDR1 MNHEY, CDR2 SVGEGT. CDR3: CASSPGRSAEAFF. In DNA, the CDR3 is TGTGCCAGCAGCCCCGGACGGTCAGCTGAAGCTTTCTTT.

The J gene is TRBJ1-3, the V gene TRBV20-1; 8 bases are a match to TRBD1. V shed 3 bases, J shed 0 bases, and the junction held 7 bases outside the gene matches. This CDR3 is 16 amino acids long. CDR1 and CDR2 (germline): DFQATT, SNEGSKA (reference sequence). CDR3 in amino acids: CSARRHGQGSGNTIYF. DNA of the CDR3: TGCAGTGCTAGGCGTCATGGACAGGGCTCTGGAAACACCATATATTTT.

The sample holds many counts of this clonotype. V usage is TRBV28 and J usage is TRBJ1-2; no firm D call. Trimming removed 5 bases at V and 7 bases at J, with 14 bases between. CDR3 length equals 13 residues. The germline gives CDR1 MDHEN, CDR2 SYDVKM. This chain's CDR3 is CASSTDAGTGYTF. The CDR3 DNA follows: TGTGCCAGCAGTACTGATGCGGGAACTGGCTACACCTTC.

The chain joins TRBV6-2 or TRBV6-3 to TRBJ1-3, with 7 bases lining up with TRBD1. CDR3 size: 17 residues. V lost 0 bases to trimming and J lost 4 bases; unmatched junction nucleotides: 9. The germline V gene has CDR1 MNHEY and CDR2 SVGEGT. In DNA form, the CDR3 reads TGTGCCAGCAGTTACTCGACCCGGGACAGCTCAGGAAACACCATATATTTT. It specifies CASSYSTRDSSGNTIYF.

This clonotype was seen at least ten times. V is TRBV6-2 or TRBV6-3 and J is TRBJ2-7, with 11 bases identical to TRBD2. Germline values: CDR1 MNHEY, CDR2 SVGEGT. V lost 8 bases and J lost 0; bases outside the gene matches: 21. The CDR3 length is 20 residues. CDR3 DNA: TGTGCCAGCGGACAGACTAGCGGGGCCCTCACCGCGAGAAGCTCCTACGAGCAGTACTTC. Residues: CASGQTSGALTARSSYEQYF.

This clonotype was seen repeatedly, ten times or more. This chain uses TRBV11-2 with TRBJ1-2, with D possibly TRBD1 on 5 matching bases. The CDR3 runs to 14 residues. Germline V gene data show CDR1 as SGHAT and CDR2 as FQNNGV. The V and J ends lost 3 bases and 0 bases respectively, with 8 bases between them. CDR3 coding DNA: TGTGCCAGCAGCTTCGGGGCTTCTAACTATGGCTACACCTTC. This codes for CASSFGASNYGYTF.

This clonotype occurred a few times. J is TRBJ1-6 and V is TRBV20-1; 9 bases line up with TRBD1. With 5 bases clipped from V and 6 bases from J, the junction kept 8 bases outside the gene matches. This CDR3 contains 15 residues. Germline V gene lookup returns CDR1 DFQATT and CDR2 SNEGSKA (reference sequence). CDR3 bases: TGCAGTGCTCAAATCCCGGGACAGGGTAATTCACCCCTCCACTTT. Translating gives CSAQIPGQGNSPLHF.

This clonotype has more than one count but fewer than ten. This chain links TRBV5-1 with TRBJ1-1; weak D call: TRBD1 (5 bases). Germline V gene sequence: CDR1 SGHRS, CDR2 YFSETQ. The CDR3 loop spans 14 amino acids. Trimming stripped 0 bases from V and 5 bases from J, with 11 bases between. The CDR3 region is CASSLADSRTEAFF. The CDR3 DNA reads as TGCGCCAGCAGCTTGGCCGACAGTCGGACTGAAGCTTTCTTT.

This clonotype was picked up a small number of times. CDR3 in DNA: TGTGCCAGTACCCAAGCAGGGTACAATTCACCCCTCCACTTT. Translated: CASTQAGYNSPLHF. The rearrangement links TRBV19 to TRBJ1-6; weak D call: TRBD1 (5 bases). The V gene's germline CDR1 is LNHDA and CDR2 SQIVND (reference sequence). The CDR3 is 14 amino acids. V dropped 7 bases and J dropped 7 bases, with 14 bases sitting between them.

This chain links TRBV7-2 with TRBJ1-2; D not resolved. The germline gives CDR1 SGHTA, CDR2 FQGNSA. V lost 5 bases, J lost 0 bases, and 16 bases lay in between. The CDR3 runs to 16 residues. CDR3 region: CASSPTGCSANYGYTF. The CDR3 DNA reads TGTGCCAGCAGCCCAACGGGGTGTTCAGCTAACTATGGCTACACCTTC. Full variable domain (outside the CDR3, taken from reference TRBV7-2 and TRBJ1-2): GAGVSQSPSNKVTEKGKDVELRCDPISGHTALYWYRQSLGQGLEFLIYFQGNSAPDKSGLPSDRFSAERTGGSVSTLTIQRTQQEDSAVYLCASSPTGCSANYGYTFGSGTRLTVV.

This clonotype was picked up many times. The rearrangement joins TRBV7-9 to TRBJ2-2; no clear D. CDR3 length: 12 amino acids. Germline CDR1 SEHNR, CDR2 FQNEAQ (reference sequence). V lost 4 bases, J lost 7 bases, and 7 bases lay in between. The CDR3 loop is CASSSVGGELFF. Here the CDR3 DNA reads TGTGCCAGCAGCTCCGTAGGCGGGGAGCTGTTTTTT.

This clonotype was picked up a small number of times. This chain uses TRBV7-9 with TRBJ1-2, with a tentative D call TRBD1 (6 bases). Germline values: CDR1 SEHNR, CDR2 FQNEAQ (reference sequence). The CDR3 has 15 residues. Trimming took off 1 base at V and 2 bases at J, with 11 bases between the two ends. The CDR3 sequence: CASSLVQGRNYGYTF. CDR3 in DNA: TGTGCCAGCAGCTTAGTGCAGGGGCGGAACTATGGCTACACCTTC. Using reference TRBV7-9 and TRBJ1-2 for the parts outside the CDR3, the full variable domain is DTGVSQNPRHKITKRGQNVTFRCDPISEHNRLYWYRQTLGQGPEFLTYFQNEAQLEKSRLLSDRFSAERPKGSFSTLEIQRTEQGDSAMYLCASSLVQGRNYGYTFGSGTRLTVV.

This clonotype has just a few counts. CDR3 protein: CASSTMTGPQETQYF. For the CDR3, the DNA is TGTGCCAGCAGTACCATGACAGGTCCCCAAGAGACCCAGTACTTC. The chain carries TRBV28 and TRBJ2-5; the D gene is possibly TRBD1 (6 bases). This CDR3 contains 15 residues. CDR1 and CDR2 from the germline V gene are MDHEN and SYDVKM. The V and J ends lost 5 bases and 1 base respectively, with 14 bases between them.

The chain is built from TRBV18 and TRBJ1-5; the D is unclear. This CDR3 is built from 16 residues. Trimming took off 2 bases at V and 2 bases at J, with 13 bases between the two ends. The germline V gene encodes CDR1 KGHSH and CDR2 LQKENI. The CDR3 loop is CASSPVSVLGNQPQHF. The DNA of the CDR3 is TGTGCCAGCTCACCAGTGTCCGTTTTGGGCAATCAGCCCCAGCATTTT.

This clonotype was recorded a few times. The rearrangement uses TRBV28 and TRBJ1-2; D remains unclear. Germline values: CDR1 MDHEN, CDR2 SYDVKM. With 4 bases removed from V and 6 bases from J, the gap between germline ends came to 15 bases. This CDR3 contains 14 residues. For the CDR3, the DNA is TGTGCCAGCAGTTCCGTTTGGACCGGCGATGGCTACACCTTC. Amino acid sequence: CASSSVWTGDGYTF.

At least ten counts were recorded for this clonotype. J is TRBJ2-1 and V is TRBV2; 11 bases line up with TRBD2. The V segment lost 6 bases and the J segment 6 bases; nucleotides outside the gene matches: 4. Germline assignment: CDR1 SNHLY and CDR2 FYNNEI. The CDR3 has 14 amino acids. The DNA of the CDR3 is TGTGCCAGCAGCAAACTAGCGGGGGCCAATGAGCAGTTCTTC. It specifies CASSKLAGANEQFF.

The rearrangement joins TRBV2 to TRBJ1-5, with D possibly matching TRBD1 (6 bases). Trimming shortened V by 6 bases and J by 3 bases, and 9 bases separated the two germline ends. Germline assignment: CDR1 SNHLY and CDR2 FYNNEI. This CDR3 has 13 residues. The CDR3 is CASSGQHNQPQHF. Here the CDR3 DNA reads TGTGCCAGCAGCGGACAGCACAATCAGCCCCAGCATTTT.

This clonotype was seen repeatedly, ten times or more. This sequence joins TRBV7-2 and TRBJ2-3; 9 nucleotides align to TRBD2. CDR1 and CDR2 (germline): SGHTA, FQGNSA. The length of the CDR3 is 15 residues. J was trimmed by 6 bases and V by 5 bases; bases with no gene match: 9. CDR3 bases: TGTGCCAGCAGCGCGCAGCGGGGGGATTCGGATACGCAGTATTTT. Protein sequence: CASSAQRGDSDTQYF.

This clonotype was recorded many times. This chain uses TRBV7-2 with TRBJ2-7, with D possibly being TRBD1 or TRBD2 (5 bases each). This CDR3 is 15 amino acids long. Germline V gene lookup returns CDR1 SGHTA and CDR2 FQGNSA. V was pared by 1 base and J by 4 bases, with 14 bases between. The CDR3 DNA sequence: TGTGCCAGCAGCTTAGAGGCAGGGAGTGGTTACGAGCAGTACGTC. Residues: CASSLEAGSGYEQYV.

The chain combines TRBV6-2 or TRBV6-3 with TRBJ1-2, with D unresolved. Trimming removed 0 bases at V and 6 bases at J, with 20 bases between. The CDR3 has 17 amino acids. CDR1 is MNHEY, CDR2 SVGEGT, per germline. CDR3 amino acids: CASSYSFDRTWYHGYTF. CDR3 bases: TGTGCCAGCAGTTACTCGTTCGACCGCACTTGGTACCATGGCTACACCTTC.

The chain carries TRBV29-1 and TRBJ2-2; D uncertain. This CDR3 contains 13 residues. CDR1 and CDR2 (germline): SQVTM, ANQGSEA. The V and J ends lost 6 bases and 1 base respectively, with 9 bases between them. The CDR3 DNA sequence: TGCAGCGTGGGCGCAGGGAACACCGGGGAGCTGTTTTTT. Translation gives CSVGAGNTGELFF.

This clonotype was counted many times. The chain uses TRBV4-2 and TRBJ1-1; TRBD1 aligns across 7 bases. This CDR3 has 15 residues. With V trimmed by 1 base and J by 9 bases, 11 bases remained unmatched. Looked up from germline, CDR1 is LGHNA and CDR2 is YNFKEQ. CDR3 amino acids: CASSQGGGGLPKAFF. The CDR3 nucleotides are TGTGCCAGCAGCCAAGGAGGGGGCGGACTACCTAAAGCTTTCTTT.

By proportion, this clonotype is medium-sized. The J gene is TRBJ2-2, the V gene TRBV7-2; no definite D call. The V end was cut by 6 bases, the J end by 0 bases, with 5 bases between. Germline V gene sequence: CDR1 SGHTA, CDR2 FQGNSA. The CDR3 extends over 13 amino acids. CDR3 bases: TGTGCCAGCAGTTTCGCGAACACCGGGGAGCTGTTTTTT. Translating it yields CASSFANTGELFF.